The next 11 T cell receptor beta chains were all read from a single sample in a study of cytomegalovirus exposure and HLA in healthy donors. Amplification used 60 Vbeta primers and 13 Jbeta primers. The protocol was immunoSEQ multiplex PCR, while the TCRdb copy is restricted to in-frame clones and leaves out a portion. Among roughly 86,000 clones listed, over 75% were seen once. Sequenced: PBMCs. The receptors were sampled from a middle-aged man in good health and CMV-seropositive.

The gene calls are TRBV4-3 and TRBJ2-5, with D possibly TRBD2 on 5 matching bases. This CDR3 comprises 15 residues. Germline V gene data show CDR1 as LGHNA and CDR2 as YSLEER. Trimming shortened V by 0 bases and J by 3 bases, and 11 bases separated the two germline ends. Written as DNA, the CDR3 is TGCGCCAGCAGCCAAGAAGGGAGAGATGAAGAGACCCAGTACTTC. Residues: CASSQEGRDEETQYF.

This chain uses TRBV19 with TRBJ2-2; D is possibly TRBD1 (5 bases). This CDR3 region has 13 residues. Germline assignment: CDR1 LNHDA and CDR2 SQIVND (reference sequence). V lost 7 bases, J lost 5 bases, and 11 bases lay in between. CDR3 protein: CASIRGETGELFF. DNA of the CDR3: TGTGCCAGTATTAGGGGCGAAACCGGGGAGCTGTTTTTT. The variable domain in full, with the rest retrieved from reference TRBV19 and TRBJ2-2, is DGGITQSPKYLFRKEGQNVTLSCEQNLNHDAMYWYRQDPGQGLRLIYYSQIVNDFQKGDIAEGYSVSREKKESFPLTVTSAQKNPTAFYLCASIRGETGELFFGEGSRLTVL.

This chain links TRBV10-3 with TRBJ2-2; maybe TRBD1 (6 bases). The CDR3 totals 11 residues. The germline gives CDR1 ENHRY, CDR2 SYGVKD. V lost 11 bases to trimming and J lost 5 bases, with 9 bases between them. The CDR3 nucleotides read TGTGCCGTACAGGGAACCGGGGAGCTGTTTTTT. Translation: CAVQGTGELFF.

In this sample, this clone turned up once. The chain links TRBV13 to TRBJ1-6; a weak D match, TRBD1 (5 bases). Trimming took off 5 bases at V and 9 bases at J, with 17 bases between the two ends. The CDR3 has 15 residues. Germline lookup yields CDR1 PRHDT and CDR2 FYEKMQ (reference sequence). The DNA for the CDR3 is TGTGCCAGCAGCCCCACCTCCAGGGTTGGTTCACCCCTCCACTTT. Its protein product is CASSPTSRVGSPLHF.

The CDR3 DNA follows: TGTGCCAGCAGTGATGGCTTGGGCTACACCTTC. This sequence encodes CASSDGLGYTF. The J gene is TRBJ1-2, the V gene TRBV25-1; the D is unclear. Trimming cost V 3 bases and J 8 bases, with 7 bases left between them. This CDR3 contains 11 residues. From germline, CDR1 is MGHDK and CDR2 SYGVNS.

V and J are TRBV30 and TRBJ1-2; 8 nucleotides line up with TRBD1. The CDR3 totals 14 residues. J was trimmed by 2 bases and V by 3 bases; bases with no gene match: 5. Germline V CDR1 and CDR2: GTSNPN, SVGIG (reference sequence). The CDR3 reads CAWRPGGLNYGYTF. For the CDR3, the DNA is TGTGCCTGGAGGCCAGGGGGCCTAAACTATGGCTACACCTTC.

The chain is built from TRBV4-2 and TRBJ2-5; 7 nucleotides align to TRBD2. This CDR3 comprises 17 residues. V lost 0 bases, J lost 2 bases, and 9 bases stayed unmatched. Per germline, CDR1 LGHNA and CDR2 YNFKEQ. The CDR3 sequence: CASSQDLWRGLQETQYF. The CDR3 DNA follows: TGTGCCAGCAGCCAAGATCTTTGGAGGGGACTACAAGAGACCCAGTACTTC.

The V gene is TRBV5-6, the J gene TRBJ1-2; 11 bases align to TRBD1. CDR3 size: 18 residues. CDR1 and CDR2 (germline): SGHDT, YYEEEE. V trimming: 0 bases; J trimming: 4 bases; junction bases outside the gene matches: 11. CDR3 nucleotides: TGTGCCAGCAGCTTGGGCCCACCGGGACAGGGGGAAATCTATGGCTACACCTTC. Translation gives CASSLGPPGQGEIYGYTF.

The rearrangement links TRBV27 to TRBJ1-3, with D unresolved. V was trimmed by 3 bases and J by 0 bases, leaving 3 bases between them. This CDR3 has 13 amino acids. From germline, CDR1 is MNHEY and CDR2 SMNVEV (reference sequence). The CDR3 spells CASSFNSGNTIYF. The CDR3 DNA reads TGTGCCAGCAGTTTTAACTCTGGAAACACCATATATTTT.

Comment on this clone: Sequence at one end of the junction differs from germline and may be a read error. The genes are TRBV6-1 and TRBJ1-6, with a possible D match to TRBD1 (6 bases). The CDR3 has 14 amino acids. Germline V lookup: CDR1 MNHNS, CDR2 SASEGT. The CDR3 DNA sequence: TGTGCCAGCAGCGCTACAGGGTACAATTCACCCCTCAACTTT. Its translation is CASSATGYNSPLNF.

This sequence joins TRBV15 and TRBJ2-7; tentatively, D is TRBD2 (6 bases). CDR1 is LNHNV, CDR2 YYDKDF, per germline (reference sequence). Trimming removed 5 bases at V and 6 bases at J, with 14 bases between. The CDR3 length is 13 residues. This CDR3 reads CATSRGTDREQYF. For the CDR3, the DNA is TGTGCCACCAGCCGTGGGACTGACCGCGAGCAGTACTTC.